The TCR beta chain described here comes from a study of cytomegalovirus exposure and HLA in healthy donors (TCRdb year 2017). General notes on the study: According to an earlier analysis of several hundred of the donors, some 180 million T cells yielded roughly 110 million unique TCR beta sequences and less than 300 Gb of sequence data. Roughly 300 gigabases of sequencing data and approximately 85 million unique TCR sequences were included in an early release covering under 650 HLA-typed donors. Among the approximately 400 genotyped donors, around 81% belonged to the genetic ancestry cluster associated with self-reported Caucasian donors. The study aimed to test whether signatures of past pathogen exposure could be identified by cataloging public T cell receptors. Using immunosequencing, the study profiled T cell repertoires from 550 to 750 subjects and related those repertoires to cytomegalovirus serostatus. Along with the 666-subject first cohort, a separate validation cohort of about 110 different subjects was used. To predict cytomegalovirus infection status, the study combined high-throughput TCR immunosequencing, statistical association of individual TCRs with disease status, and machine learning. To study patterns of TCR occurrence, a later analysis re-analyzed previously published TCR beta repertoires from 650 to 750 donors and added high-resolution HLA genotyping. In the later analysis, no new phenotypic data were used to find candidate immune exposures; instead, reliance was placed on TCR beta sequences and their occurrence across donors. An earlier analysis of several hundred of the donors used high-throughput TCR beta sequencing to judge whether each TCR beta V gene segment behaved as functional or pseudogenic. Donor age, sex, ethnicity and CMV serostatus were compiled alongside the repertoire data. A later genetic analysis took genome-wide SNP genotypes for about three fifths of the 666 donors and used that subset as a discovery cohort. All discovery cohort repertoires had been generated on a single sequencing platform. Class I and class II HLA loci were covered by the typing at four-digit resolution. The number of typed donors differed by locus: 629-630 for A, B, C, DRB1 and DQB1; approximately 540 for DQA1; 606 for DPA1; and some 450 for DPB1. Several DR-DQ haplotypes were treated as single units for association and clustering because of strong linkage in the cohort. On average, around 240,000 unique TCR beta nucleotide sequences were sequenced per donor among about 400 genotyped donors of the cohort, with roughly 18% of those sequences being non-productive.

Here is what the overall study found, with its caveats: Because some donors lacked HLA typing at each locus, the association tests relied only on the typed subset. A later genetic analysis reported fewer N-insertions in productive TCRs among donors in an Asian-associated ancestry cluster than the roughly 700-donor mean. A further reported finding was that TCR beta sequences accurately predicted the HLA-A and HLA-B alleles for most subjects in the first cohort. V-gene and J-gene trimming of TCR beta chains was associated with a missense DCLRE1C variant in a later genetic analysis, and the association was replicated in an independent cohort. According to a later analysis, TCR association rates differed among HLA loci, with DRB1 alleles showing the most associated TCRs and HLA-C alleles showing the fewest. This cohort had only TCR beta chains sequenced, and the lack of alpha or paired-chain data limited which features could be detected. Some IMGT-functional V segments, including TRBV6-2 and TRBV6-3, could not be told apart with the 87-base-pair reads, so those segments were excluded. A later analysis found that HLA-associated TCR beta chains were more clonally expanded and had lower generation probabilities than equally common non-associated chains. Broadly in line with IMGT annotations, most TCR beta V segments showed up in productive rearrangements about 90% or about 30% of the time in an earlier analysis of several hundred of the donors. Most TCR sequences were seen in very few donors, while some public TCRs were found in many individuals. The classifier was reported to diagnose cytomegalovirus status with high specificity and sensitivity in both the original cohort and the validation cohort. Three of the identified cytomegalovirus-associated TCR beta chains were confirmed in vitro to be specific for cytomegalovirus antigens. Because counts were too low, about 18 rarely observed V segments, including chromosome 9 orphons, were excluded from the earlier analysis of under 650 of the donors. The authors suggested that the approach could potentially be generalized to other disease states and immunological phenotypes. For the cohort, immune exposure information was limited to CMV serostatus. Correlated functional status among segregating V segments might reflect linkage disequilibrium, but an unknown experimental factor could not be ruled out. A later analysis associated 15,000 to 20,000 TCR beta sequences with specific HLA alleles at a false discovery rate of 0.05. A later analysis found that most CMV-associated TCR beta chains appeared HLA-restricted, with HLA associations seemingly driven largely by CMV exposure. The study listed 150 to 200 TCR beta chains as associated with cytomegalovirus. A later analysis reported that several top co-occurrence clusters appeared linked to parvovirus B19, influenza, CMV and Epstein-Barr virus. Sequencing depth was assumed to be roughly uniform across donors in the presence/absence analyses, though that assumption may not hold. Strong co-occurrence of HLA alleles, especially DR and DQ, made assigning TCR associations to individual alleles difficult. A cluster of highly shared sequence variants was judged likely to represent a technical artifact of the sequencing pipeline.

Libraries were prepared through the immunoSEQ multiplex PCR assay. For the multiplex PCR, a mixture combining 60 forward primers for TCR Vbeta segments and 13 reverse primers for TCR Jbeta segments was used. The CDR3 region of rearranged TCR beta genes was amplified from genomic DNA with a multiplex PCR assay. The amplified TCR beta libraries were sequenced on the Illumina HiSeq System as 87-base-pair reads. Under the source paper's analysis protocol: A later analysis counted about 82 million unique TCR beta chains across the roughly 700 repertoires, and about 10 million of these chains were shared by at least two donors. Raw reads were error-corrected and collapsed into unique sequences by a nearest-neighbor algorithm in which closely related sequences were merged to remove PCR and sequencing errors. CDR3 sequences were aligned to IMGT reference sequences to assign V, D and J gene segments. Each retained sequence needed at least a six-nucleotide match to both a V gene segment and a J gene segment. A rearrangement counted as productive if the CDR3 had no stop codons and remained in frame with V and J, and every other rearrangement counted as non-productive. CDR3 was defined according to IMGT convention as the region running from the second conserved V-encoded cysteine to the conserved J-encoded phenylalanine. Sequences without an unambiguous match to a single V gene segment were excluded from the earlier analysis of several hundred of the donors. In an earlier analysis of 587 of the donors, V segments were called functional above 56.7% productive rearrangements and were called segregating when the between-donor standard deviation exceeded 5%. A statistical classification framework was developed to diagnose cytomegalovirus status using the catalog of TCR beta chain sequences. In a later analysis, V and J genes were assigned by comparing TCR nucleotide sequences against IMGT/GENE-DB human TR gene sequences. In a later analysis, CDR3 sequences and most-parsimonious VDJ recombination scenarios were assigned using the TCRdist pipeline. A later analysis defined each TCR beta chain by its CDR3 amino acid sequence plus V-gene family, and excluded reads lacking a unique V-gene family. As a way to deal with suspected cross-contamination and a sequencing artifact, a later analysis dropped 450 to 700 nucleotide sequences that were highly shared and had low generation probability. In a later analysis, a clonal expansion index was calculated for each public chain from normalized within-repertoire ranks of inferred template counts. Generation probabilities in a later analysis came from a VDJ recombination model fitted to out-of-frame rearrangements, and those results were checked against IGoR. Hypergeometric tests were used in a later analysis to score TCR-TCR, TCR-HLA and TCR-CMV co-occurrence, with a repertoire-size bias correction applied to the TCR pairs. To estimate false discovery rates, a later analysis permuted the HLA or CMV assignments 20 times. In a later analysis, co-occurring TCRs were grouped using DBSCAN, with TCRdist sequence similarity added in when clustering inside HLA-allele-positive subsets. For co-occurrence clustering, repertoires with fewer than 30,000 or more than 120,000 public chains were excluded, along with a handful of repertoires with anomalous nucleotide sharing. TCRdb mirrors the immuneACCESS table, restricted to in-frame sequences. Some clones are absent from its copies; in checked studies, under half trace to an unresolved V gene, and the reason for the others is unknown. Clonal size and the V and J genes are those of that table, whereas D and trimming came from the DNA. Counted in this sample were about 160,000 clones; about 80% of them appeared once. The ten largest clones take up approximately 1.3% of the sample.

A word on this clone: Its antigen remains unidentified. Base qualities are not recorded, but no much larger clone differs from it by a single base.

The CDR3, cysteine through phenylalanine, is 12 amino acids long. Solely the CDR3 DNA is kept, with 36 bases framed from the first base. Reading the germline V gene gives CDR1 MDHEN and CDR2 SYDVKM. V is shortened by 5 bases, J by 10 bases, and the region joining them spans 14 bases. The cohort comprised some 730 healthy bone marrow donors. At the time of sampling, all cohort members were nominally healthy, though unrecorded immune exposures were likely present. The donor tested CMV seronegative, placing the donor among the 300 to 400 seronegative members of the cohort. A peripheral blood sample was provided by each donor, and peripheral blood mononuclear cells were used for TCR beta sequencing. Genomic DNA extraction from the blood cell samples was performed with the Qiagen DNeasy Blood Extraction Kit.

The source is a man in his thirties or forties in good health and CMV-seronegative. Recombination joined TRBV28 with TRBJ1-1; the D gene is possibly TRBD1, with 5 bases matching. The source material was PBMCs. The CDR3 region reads CASSPWTWVAFF. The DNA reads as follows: TGTGCCAGCAGTCCATGGACATGGGTAGCTTTCTTT.